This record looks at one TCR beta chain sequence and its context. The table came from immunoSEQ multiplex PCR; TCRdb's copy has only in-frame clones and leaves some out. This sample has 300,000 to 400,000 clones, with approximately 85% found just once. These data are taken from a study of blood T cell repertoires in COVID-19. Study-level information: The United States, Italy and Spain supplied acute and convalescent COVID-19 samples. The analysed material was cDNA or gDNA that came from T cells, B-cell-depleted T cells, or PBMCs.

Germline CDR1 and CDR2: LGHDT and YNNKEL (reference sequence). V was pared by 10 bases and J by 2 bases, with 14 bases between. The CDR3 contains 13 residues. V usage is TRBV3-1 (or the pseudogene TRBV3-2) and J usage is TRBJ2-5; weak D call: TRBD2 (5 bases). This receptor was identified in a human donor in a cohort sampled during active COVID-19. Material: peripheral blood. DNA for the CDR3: TGTGCCACCGATCATACGGGGCAAGAGACCCAGTACTTC. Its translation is CATDHTGQETQYF.